This TCR beta chain was identified during a study of blood T cell repertoires in COVID-19. About the study: PBMCs, B-cell-depleted T cells, or T cells were the source of the cDNA or gDNA that made up the material.

In the original workflow: Counts of nucleated cells, estimated from reference gene primer amplification, were obtained. Some clones are missing from TCRdb's copy, which holds only in-frame ones; the method was immunoSEQ multiplex PCR. V and J calls and clone size are copied from that table; D and trimming were computed from the DNA. The repertoire holds about 150,000 clones, with around four fifths as singletons. Trimming left V 6 bases short and J 6 bases short, with 17 bases between. CDR3 size: 15 residues. Germline loops: CDR1 SNHLY, CDR2 FYNNEI. This chain uses TRBV2 with TRBJ1-4, with D possibly matching TRBD1 (6 bases). Sequenced material: peripheral blood. This receptor was taken from a human donor in a cohort sampled during active COVID-19. CDR3: CASRERTGRDEKLFF. CDR3 nucleotides: TGTGCCAGCAGAGAACGTACAGGGAGGGATGAAAAACTGTTTTTT.